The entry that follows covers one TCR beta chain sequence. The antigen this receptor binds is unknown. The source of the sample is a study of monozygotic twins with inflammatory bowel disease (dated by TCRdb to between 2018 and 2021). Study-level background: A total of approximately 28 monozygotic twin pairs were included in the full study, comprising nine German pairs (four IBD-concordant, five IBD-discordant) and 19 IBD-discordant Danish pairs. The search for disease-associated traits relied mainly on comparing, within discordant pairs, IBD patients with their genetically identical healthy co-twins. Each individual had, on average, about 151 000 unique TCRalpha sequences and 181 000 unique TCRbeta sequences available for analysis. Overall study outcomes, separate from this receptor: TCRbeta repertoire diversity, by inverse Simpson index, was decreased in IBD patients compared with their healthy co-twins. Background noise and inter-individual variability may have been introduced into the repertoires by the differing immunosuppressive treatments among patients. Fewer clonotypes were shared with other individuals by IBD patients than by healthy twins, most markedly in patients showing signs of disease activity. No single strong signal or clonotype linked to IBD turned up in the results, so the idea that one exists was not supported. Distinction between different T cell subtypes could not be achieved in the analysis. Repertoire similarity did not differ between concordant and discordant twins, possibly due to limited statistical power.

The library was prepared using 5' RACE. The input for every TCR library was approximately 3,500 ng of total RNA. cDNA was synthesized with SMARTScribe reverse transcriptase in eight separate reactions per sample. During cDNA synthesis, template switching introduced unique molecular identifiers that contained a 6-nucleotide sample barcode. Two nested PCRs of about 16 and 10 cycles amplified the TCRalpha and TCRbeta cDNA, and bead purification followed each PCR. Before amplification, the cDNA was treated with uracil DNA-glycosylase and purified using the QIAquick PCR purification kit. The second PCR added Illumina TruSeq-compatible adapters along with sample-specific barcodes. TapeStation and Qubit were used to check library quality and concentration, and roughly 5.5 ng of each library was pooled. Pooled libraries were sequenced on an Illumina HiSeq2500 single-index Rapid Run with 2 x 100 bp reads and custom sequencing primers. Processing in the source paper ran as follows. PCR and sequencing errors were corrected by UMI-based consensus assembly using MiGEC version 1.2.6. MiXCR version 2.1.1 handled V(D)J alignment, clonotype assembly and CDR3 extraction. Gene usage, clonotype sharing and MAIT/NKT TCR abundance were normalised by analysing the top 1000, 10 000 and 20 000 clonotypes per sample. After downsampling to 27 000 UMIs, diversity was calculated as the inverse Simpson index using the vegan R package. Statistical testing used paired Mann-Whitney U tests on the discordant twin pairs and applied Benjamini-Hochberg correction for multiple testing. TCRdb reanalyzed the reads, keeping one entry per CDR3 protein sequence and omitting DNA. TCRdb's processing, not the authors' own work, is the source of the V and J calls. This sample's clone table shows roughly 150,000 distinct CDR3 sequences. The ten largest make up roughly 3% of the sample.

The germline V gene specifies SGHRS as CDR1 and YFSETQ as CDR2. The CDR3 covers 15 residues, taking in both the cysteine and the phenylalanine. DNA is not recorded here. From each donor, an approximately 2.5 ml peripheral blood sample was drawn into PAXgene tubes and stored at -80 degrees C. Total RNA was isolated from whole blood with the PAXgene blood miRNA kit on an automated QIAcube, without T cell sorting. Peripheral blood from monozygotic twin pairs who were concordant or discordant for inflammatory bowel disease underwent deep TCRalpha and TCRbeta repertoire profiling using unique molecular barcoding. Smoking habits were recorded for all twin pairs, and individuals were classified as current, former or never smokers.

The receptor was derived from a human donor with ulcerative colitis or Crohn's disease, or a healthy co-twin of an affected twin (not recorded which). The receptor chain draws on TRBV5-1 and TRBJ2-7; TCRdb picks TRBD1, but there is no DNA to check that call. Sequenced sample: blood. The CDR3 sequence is CASSSSTGVAYEQYF.